The clone carrying this T cell receptor (beta chain) was detected only a few times. These data originate in a study of CD8+ T cells in alopecia areata. Sequencing templates came from extracted RNA that was reverse transcribed into cDNA. Data came from immunoSEQ multiplex PCR; TCRdb stores just in-frame clones and leaves some out. The table has some 110,000 clones, roughly 50% seen once. Germline V gene sequence: CDR1 MNHEY, CDR2 SVGAGI. The CDR3 sequence is 14 residues long. Germline trimming cut 6 bases from V and 2 bases from J; bases unmatched to any gene: 4. Indicated treatment: oral pan-JAK inhibitor, 5-10 mg twice daily.

This receptor was identified in a human donor with alopecia areata. The rearrangement links TRBV6-5 to TRBJ2-7; 10 nucleotides line up with TRBD1. The sample in question was CD8+ T cells sorted from blood, obtained at week 24, from a patient treated with tofacitinib. DNA of the CDR3: TGTGCCAGCAGAGGGACAGGGGACCCCTACGAGCAGTACTTC. Protein sequence: CASRGTGDPYEQYF.